Sequencing of this T cell receptor beta chain was carried out in a study of T cell clonotyping in hematopoietic cell transplantation. This CDR3 spans 15 amino acids. Per the germline V gene, CDR1 is LGHNA and CDR2 is YSLEER. The V end lost 0 bases, the J end lost 3 bases, and 12 bases lay between the germline ends. General observations from the study: At the given depth, recipient repertoires were over 95% de novo clonotypes. After transplant, recipient diversity fell while pathologically expanded clonotypes grew through day 180.

Generated by immunoSEQ multiplex PCR, the TCRdb table keeps only in-frame clones and is missing some. This repertoire shows 2,100 or so clones, over 75% found once; its top ten account for about 6.1%. A remark on this clone: Antigen unknown.

The sample here was PBMCs, taken 100 days after allogeneic stem cell transplant. The sequence was collected from a male patient aged 45 to 59 who had an allogeneic stem cell transplant from a related donor, so the T cells may come from the graft donor. Some clones in this sample may be carry-over from other donors' samples. The V gene is TRBV4-3, the J gene TRBJ2-7; D gene uncertain. Here the CDR3 reads CASSQDASGGYEQYF. Here the CDR3 DNA reads TGCGCCAGCAGCCAAGACGCATCAGGCGGCTACGAGCAGTACTTC.